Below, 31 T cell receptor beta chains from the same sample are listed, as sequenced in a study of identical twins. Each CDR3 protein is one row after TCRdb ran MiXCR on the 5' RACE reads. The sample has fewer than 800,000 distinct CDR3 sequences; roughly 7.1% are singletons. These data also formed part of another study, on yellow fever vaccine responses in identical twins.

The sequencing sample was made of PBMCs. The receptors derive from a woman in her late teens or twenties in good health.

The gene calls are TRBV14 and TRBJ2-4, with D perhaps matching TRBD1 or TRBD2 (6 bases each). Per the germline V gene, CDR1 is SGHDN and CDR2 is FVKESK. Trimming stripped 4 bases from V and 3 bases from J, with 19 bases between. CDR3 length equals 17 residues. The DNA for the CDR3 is TGTGCCAGCAGCCGAGTGGAGGGGGAGGTTGGCAAAAACATTCAGTACTTC. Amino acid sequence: CASSRVEGEVGKNIQYF.

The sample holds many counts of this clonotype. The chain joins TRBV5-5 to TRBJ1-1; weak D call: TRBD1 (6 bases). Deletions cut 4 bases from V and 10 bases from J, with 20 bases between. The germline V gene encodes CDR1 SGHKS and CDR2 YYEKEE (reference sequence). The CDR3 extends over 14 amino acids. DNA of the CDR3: TGTGCCAGCAGCCAGAGAAACCAGGGGCAATCAGCTTTCTTT. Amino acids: CASSQRNQGQSAFF.

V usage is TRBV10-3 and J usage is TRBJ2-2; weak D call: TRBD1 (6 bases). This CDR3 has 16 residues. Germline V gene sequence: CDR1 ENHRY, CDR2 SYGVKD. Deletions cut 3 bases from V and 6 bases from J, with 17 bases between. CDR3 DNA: TGTGCCATCAGTGATCTAGGACAGTCGGGCGCCGGGGAGCTGTTTTTT. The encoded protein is CAISDLGQSGAGELFF.

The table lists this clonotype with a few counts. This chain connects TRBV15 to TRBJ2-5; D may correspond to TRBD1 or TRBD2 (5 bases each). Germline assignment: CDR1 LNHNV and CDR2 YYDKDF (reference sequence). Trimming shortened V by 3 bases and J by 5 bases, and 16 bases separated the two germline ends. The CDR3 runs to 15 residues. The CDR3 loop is CATSSGASLQETQYF. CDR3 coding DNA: TGTGCCACCAGCAGCGGGGCTAGTCTTCAGGAGACCCAGTACTTC.

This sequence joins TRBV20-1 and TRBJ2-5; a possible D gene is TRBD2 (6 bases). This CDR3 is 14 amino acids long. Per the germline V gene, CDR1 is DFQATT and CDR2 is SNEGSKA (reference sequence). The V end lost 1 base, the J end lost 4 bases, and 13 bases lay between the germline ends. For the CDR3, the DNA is TGCAGTGCTAGAGTAATACAGGAGGGAGAGACCCAGTACTTC. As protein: CSARVIQEGETQYF.

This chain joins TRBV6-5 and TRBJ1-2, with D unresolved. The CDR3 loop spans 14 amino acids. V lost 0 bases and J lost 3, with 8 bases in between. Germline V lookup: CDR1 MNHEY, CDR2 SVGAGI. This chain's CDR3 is CASSYSPRYYGYTF. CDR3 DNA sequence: TGTGCCAGCAGTTACTCTCCACGGTACTATGGCTACACCTTC.

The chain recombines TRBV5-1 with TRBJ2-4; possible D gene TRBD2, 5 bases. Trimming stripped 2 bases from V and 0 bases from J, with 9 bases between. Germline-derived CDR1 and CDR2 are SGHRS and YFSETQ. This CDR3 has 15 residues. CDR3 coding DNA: TGCGCCAGCAGCTTTTTTGAGGGAGCCAAAAACATTCAGTACTTC. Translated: CASSFFEGAKNIQYF.

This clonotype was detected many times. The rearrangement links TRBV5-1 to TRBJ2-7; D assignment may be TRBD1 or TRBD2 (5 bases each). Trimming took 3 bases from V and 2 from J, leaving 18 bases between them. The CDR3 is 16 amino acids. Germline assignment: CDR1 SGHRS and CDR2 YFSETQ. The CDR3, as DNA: TGCGCCAGCAGCTGGGGGAAGCCGGGCCAAACCTACGAGCAGTACTTC. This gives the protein CASSWGKPGQTYEQYF.

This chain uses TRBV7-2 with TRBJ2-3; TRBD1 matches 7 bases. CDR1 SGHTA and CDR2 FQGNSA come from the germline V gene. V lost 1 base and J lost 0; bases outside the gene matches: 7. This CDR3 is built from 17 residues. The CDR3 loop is CASSLGRQGSSTDTQYF. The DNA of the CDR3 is TGTGCCAGCAGCTTAGGACGACAGGGATCTAGCACAGATACGCAGTATTTT.

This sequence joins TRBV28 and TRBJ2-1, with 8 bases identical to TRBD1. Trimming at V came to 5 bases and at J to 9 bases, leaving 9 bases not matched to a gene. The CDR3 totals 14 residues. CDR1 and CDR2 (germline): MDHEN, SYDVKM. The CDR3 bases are TGTGCCAGCAGTCGGCGACAGGGGTTGAGTGAGCAGTTCTTC. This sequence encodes CASSRRQGLSEQFF.

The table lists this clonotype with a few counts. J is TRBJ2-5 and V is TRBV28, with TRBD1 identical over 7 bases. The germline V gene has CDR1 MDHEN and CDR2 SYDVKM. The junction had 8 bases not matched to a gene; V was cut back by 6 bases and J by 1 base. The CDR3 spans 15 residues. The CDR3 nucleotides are TGTGCCAGCAGGCCCCGGGACAGATTCCAAGAGACCCAGTACTTC. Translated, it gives CASRPRDRFQETQYF.

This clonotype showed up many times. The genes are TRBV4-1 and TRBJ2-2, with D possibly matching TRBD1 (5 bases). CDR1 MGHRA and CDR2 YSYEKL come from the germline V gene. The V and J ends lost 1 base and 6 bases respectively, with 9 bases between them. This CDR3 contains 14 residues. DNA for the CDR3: TGCGCCAGCAGCCAAGGTGACAGACCCGGGGAGCTGTTTTTT. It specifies CASSQGDRPGELFF.

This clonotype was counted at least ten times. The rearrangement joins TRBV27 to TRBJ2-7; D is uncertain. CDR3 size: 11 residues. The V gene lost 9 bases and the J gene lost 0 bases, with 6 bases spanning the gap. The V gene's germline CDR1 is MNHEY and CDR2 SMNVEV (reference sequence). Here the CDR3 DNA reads TGTGCCAGTCTGAGCTCCTACGAGCAGTACGTC. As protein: CASLSSYEQYV.

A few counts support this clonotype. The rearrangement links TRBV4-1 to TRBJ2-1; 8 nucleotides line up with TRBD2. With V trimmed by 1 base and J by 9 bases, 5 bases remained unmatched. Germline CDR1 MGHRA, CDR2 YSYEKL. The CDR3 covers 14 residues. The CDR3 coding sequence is TGCGCCAGCAGCCAAGGCGCGGGGGGCTTTGAGCAGTTCTTC. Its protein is CASSQGAGGFEQFF.

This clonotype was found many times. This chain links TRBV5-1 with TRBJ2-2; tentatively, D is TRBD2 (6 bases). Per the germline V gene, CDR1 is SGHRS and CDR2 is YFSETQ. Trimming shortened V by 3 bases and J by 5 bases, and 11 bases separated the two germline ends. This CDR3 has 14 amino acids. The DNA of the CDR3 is TGCGCCAGCAGCTCGGGAGTTGGGACCGGGGAGCTGTTTTTT. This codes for CASSSGVGTGELFF.

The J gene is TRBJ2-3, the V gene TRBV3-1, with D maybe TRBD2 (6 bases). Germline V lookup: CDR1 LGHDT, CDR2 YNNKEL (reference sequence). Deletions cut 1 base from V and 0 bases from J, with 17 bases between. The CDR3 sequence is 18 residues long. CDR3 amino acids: CASSQGWAGLSSTDTQYF. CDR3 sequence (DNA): TGTGCCAGCAGCCAAGGGTGGGCGGGGCTTTCTAGCACAGATACGCAGTATTTT.

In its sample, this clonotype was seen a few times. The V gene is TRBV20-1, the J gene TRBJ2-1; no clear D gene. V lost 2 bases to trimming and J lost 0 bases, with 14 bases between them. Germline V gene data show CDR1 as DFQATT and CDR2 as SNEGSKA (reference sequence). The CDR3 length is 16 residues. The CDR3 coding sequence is TGCAGTGCTAGAAACCACTATAAGAGCTCCTACAATGAGCAGTTCTTC. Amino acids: CSARNHYKSSYNEQFF.

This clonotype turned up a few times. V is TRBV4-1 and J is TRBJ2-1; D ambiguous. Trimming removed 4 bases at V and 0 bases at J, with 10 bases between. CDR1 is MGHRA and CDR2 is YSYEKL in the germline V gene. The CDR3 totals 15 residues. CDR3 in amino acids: CASSPHGFSYNEQFF. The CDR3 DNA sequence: TGCGCCAGCAGCCCCCACGGATTCTCCTACAATGAGCAGTTCTTC.

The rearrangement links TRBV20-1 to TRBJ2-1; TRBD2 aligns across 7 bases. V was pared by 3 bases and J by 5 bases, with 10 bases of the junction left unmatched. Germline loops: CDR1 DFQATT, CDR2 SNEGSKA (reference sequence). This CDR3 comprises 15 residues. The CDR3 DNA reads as TGCAGTGCTAGGACCCAGCTAGCGGTCAACAATGAGCAGTTCTTC. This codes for CSARTQLAVNNEQFF.

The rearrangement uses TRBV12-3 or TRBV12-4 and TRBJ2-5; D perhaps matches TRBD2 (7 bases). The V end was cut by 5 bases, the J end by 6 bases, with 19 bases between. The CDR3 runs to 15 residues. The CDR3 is CASSPGGTSGQTQYF. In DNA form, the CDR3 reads TGTGCCAGCAGTCCCGGGGGGACAAGCGGACAGACCCAGTACTTC.

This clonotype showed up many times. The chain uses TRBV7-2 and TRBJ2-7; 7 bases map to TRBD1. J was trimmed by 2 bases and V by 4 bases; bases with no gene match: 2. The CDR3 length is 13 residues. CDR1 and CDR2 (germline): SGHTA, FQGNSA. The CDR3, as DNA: TGTGCCAGCAGCTGGGGGACAGCCTACGAGCAGTACGTC. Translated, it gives CASSWGTAYEQYV.

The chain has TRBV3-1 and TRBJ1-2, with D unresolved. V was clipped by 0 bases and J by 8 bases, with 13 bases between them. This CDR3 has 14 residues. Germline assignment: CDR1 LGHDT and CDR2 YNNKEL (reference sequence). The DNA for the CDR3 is TGTGCCAGCAGCCAAGATGCAGGATTCGGGGGCTACACCTTC. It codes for CASSQDAGFGGYTF. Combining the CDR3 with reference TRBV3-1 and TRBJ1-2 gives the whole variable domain DTAVSQTPKYLVTQMGNDKSIKCEQNLGHDTMYWYKQDSKKFLKIMFSYNNKELIINETVPNRFSPKSPDKAHLNLHINSLELGDSAVYFCASSQDAGFGGYTFGSGTRLTVV.

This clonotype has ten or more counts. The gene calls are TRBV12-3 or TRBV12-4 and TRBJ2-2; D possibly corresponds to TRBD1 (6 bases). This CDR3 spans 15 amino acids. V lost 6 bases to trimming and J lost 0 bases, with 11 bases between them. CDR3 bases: TGTGCCAGCAGCAGACAGGTCACGAACACCGGGGAGCTGTTTTTT. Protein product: CASSRQVTNTGELFF.

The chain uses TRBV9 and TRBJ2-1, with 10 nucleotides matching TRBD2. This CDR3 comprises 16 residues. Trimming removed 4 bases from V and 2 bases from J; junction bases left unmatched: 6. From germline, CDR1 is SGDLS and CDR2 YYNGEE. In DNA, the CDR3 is TGTGCCAGCAGCACCCGGACTAGCGGAGCCTACAATGAGCAGTTCTTC. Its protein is CASSTRTSGAYNEQFF.

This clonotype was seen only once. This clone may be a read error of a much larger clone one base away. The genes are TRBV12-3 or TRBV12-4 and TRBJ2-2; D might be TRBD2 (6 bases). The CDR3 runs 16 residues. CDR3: CASSSQDYSNTRELFF. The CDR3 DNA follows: TGTGCCAGCAGTTCCCAGGACTATTCGAACACCAGGGAGCTGTTTTTT.

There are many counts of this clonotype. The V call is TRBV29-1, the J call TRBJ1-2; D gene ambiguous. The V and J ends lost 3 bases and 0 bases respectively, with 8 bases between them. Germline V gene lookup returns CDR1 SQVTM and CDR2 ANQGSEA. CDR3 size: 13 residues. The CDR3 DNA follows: TGCAGCGTTGAGTCAGCGACTAACTATGGCTACACCTTC. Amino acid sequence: CSVESATNYGYTF.

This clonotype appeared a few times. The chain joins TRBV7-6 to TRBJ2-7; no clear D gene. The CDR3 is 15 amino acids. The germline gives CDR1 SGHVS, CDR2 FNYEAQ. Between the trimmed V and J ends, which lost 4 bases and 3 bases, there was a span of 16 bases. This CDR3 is CASSSRRSADYEQYF. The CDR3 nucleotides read TGTGCCAGCAGCTCGCGAAGGAGCGCGGACTACGAGCAGTACTTC.

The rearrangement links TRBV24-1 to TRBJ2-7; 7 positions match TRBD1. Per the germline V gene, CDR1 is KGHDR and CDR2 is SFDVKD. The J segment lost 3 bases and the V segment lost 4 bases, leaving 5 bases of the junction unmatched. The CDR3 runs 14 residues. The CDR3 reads CATSEAGGSYEQYF. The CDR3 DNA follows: TGTGCCACCAGTGAGGCAGGGGGAAGCTACGAGCAGTACTTC.

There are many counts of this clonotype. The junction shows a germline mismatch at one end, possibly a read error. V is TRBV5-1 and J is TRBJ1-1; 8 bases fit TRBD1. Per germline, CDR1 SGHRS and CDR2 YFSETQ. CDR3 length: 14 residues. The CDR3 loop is CASSPGQVNTEAFF. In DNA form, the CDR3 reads TGTGCCAGCAGTCCGGGACAGGTGAACACTGAAGCTTTCTTT.

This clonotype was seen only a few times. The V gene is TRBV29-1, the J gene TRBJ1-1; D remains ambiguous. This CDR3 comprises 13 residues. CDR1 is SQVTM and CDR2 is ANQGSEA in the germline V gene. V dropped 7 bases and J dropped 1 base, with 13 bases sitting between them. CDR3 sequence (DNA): TGCAGCGCGACGGACCGCGGGAACACTGAAGCTTTCTTT. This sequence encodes CSATDRGNTEAFF.

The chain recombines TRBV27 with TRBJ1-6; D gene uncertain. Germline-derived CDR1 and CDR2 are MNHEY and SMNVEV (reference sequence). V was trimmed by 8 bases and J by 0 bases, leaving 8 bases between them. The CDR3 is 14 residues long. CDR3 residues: CASSVYSYNSPLHF. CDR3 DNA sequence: TGTGCCAGCTCGGTGTACTCCTATAATTCACCCCTCCACTTT.